Reported below is one T cell receptor (beta chain). These data are taken from a study of blood T cell repertoires in COVID-19. For the study at large: Researchers got acute and convalescent COVID-19 samples from the United States, Italy and Spain. PBMCs, B-cell-depleted T cells, or T cells were the source of the cDNA or gDNA that made up the material.

The authors' processing: Amplification of reference gene primers was used by the study to estimate nucleated cell counts. Method: immunoSEQ multiplex PCR; TCRdb's copy keeps in-frame clones and lacks some. V and J calls and clone size follow that table, whereas D and trimming were derived from the DNA. The sample contains 400,000 to 450,000 clones, more than 70% of which appear only once. The Seattle patients joined while their infection was active and were tracked longitudinally afterward. Per the germline V gene, CDR1 is SGHKS and CDR2 is YYEKEE (reference sequence). The CDR3 runs 14 residues. V gave up 4 bases and J gave up 1 base; unmatched junction bases: 3.

The gene calls are TRBV5-5 and TRBJ2-7; 9 bases fit TRBD1. The receptor was derived from a woman in her forties or fifties with COVID-19, enrolled during active disease. The material sequenced was peripheral blood. CDR3 in amino acids: CASSPGQGSYEQYF. The DNA of the CDR3 is TGTGCCAGCAGCCCCGGACAGGGGTCCTACGAGCAGTACTTC.